These 2 T cell receptor beta chains originate from one sample sequenced in a study of cytomegalovirus exposure and HLA in healthy donors. Use of 60 Vbeta and 13 Jbeta primers characterized the PCR. Method: immunoSEQ multiplex PCR; TCRdb's copy keeps in-frame clones and lacks some. The table shows under 150,000 clones, with 70% to 75% occurring only once. Specimen: PBMCs. The source of these receptors is a human donor in good health.

The V gene is TRBV5-8, the J gene TRBJ2-5; the match to TRBD2 covers 10 bases. TRBJ2-7 explains the end of the DNA better; the J call may be wrong. This CDR3 contains 15 residues. Germline V gene data show CDR1 as SGHTS and CDR2 as YDEGEE. The CDR3 DNA reads as TGTGCCAGCAGCTTGGGAACTAGCGGGGTGAACGAGCAGTACTTC. Its protein product is CASSLGTSGVNEQYF.

The chain employs TRBV18 and TRBJ1-1, with D maybe TRBD1 (6 bases). V was clipped by 6 bases and J by 4 bases, with 12 bases between them. CDR1 is KGHSH, CDR2 LQKENI, per germline. The length of the CDR3 is 13 residues. The DNA for the CDR3 is TGTGCCAGCTCCTACAGGGAGGGCACTGAAGCTTTCTTT. Translation gives CASSYREGTEAFF.